These 24 T cell receptor beta chains share one sample of origin, sequenced in a study of cytomegalovirus exposure and HLA in healthy donors. The study ran its PCR with 60 Vbeta and 13 Jbeta primers. Measured with immunoSEQ multiplex PCR; TCRdb has only the in-frame clones, and not every one. This sample has 120,000 to 150,000 clones, with roughly 70% found just once. Specimen: PBMCs. The receptors originated from a man aged 55 to 70 in good health and CMV-seronegative.

The rearrangement joins TRBV5-8 to TRBJ1-1; D call uncertain. This CDR3 contains 14 residues. The V end was cut by 0 bases, the J end by 1 base, with 7 bases between. From germline, CDR1 is SGHTS and CDR2 YDEGEE. The CDR3 loop reads CASSLVVGNTEAFF. CDR3 DNA: TGTGCCAGCAGCTTGGTGGTCGGGAACACTGAAGCTTTCTTT. Together with reference TRBV5-8 and TRBJ1-1, the CDR3 gives the full variable domain: EAGVTQSPTHLIKTRGQQATLRCSPISGHTSVYWYQQALGLGLQFLLWYDEGEERNRGNFPPRFSGRQFPNYSSELNVNALELEDSALYLCASSLVVGNTEAFFGQGTRLTVV.

The rearrangement links TRBV7-2 to TRBJ1-1; D is unclear. Germline loops: CDR1 SGHTA, CDR2 FQGNSA. The CDR3 is 14 amino acids. V shed 2 bases and J shed 1 base, with 8 bases lying between them. The CDR3 region is CASSLPGGNTEAFF. Written as DNA, the CDR3 is TGTGCCAGCAGCTTACCTGGAGGGAACACTGAAGCTTTCTTT.

The chain carries TRBV6-6 and TRBJ2-7, with TRBD1 as a possible D gene (5 bases). V was cut by 2 bases and J by 3 bases, with 11 bases left in between. CDR3 length: 14 residues. CDR1 and CDR2 (germline): MNHNY, SVGAGI (reference sequence). This CDR3 is CASSYKGIRYEQYF. CDR3 nucleotide sequence: TGTGCCAGCAGTTACAAGGGGATCCGCTACGAGCAGTACTTC.

The V gene is TRBV11-2, the J gene TRBJ2-7; 7 bases match TRBD2. Per germline, CDR1 SGHAT and CDR2 FQNNGV. The CDR3 consists of 14 residues. J lost 6 bases, V lost 1 base, and 6 bases had no gene match. This CDR3 reads CASSLGREVGEQYF. CDR3 in DNA: TGTGCCAGCAGCTTAGGCCGGGAGGTCGGCGAGCAGTACTTC.

The V gene is TRBV19, the J gene TRBJ2-2; D is ambiguous. The germline V gene has CDR1 LNHDA and CDR2 SQIVND (reference sequence). Trimming cost V 7 bases and J 1 base, with 4 bases left between them. The CDR3 loop spans 12 amino acids. The CDR3 protein is CASTLNTGELFF. In DNA, the CDR3 is TGTGCCAGTACCTTGAACACCGGGGAGCTGTTTTTT.

This clone was found a few times. The genes are TRBV4-3 and TRBJ1-2; tentative D call: TRBD1 (5 bases). Trimming shortened V by 1 base and J by 7 bases, and 13 bases separated the two germline ends. Germline CDR1 and CDR2: LGHNA and YSLEER. The CDR3 loop spans 14 amino acids. The CDR3 is CASSQARQIGGYTF. The DNA for the CDR3 is TGCGCCAGCAGCCAAGCCAGACAGATAGGTGGCTACACCTTC.

The chain is built from TRBV9 and TRBJ2-7; TRBD2 agrees at 9 bases. The CDR3 length is 15 residues. The V gene's germline CDR1 is SGDLS and CDR2 YYNGEE. With V trimmed by 3 bases and J by 4 bases, 8 bases remained unmatched. The CDR3: CASSALAGPRYEQYF. The DNA for the CDR3 is TGTGCCAGCAGCGCTCTAGCGGGACCACGGTACGAGCAGTACTTC.

The chain combines TRBV7-3 with TRBJ2-2; 7 bases align to TRBD1. From germline, CDR1 is SGHTA and CDR2 FQGTGA. With 5 bases clipped from V and 2 bases from J, the junction kept 5 bases outside the gene matches. There are 15 residues in the CDR3. CDR3 DNA: TGTGCCAGCAGCCGTCGACAGGGTAACACCGGGGAGCTGTTTTTT. This sequence encodes CASSRRQGNTGELFF.

The chain carries TRBV6-1 and TRBJ1-4, with D possibly matching TRBD1 (5 bases). The CDR3 is made up of 15 amino acids. Deletions cut 4 bases from V and 10 bases from J, with 19 bases between. Germline loops: CDR1 MNHNS, CDR2 SASEGT. CDR3 nucleotides: TGTGCCAGCAGTGCAGACAGTGACCGAGGCGGAAAACTGTTTTTT. Amino acid sequence: CASSADSDRGGKLFF.

The V and J genes are TRBV27 and TRBJ2-7; weak D call: TRBD2 (6 bases). Germline CDR1 is MNHEY and CDR2 is SMNVEV (reference sequence). The length of the CDR3 is 15 residues. The V end lost 5 bases, the J end lost 0 bases, and 14 bases lay between the germline ends. The CDR3: CASSPSGGGSYEQYF. CDR3 nucleotides: TGTGCCAGCAGTCCTTCCGGGGGAGGCTCCTACGAGCAGTACTTC.

The CDR3 region is CASQPQGARETQYF. In nucleotides, the CDR3 is TGTGCCAGCCAACCACAGGGGGCCAGGGAGACCCAGTACTTC. This rearrangement joins TRBV25-1 to TRBJ2-5; 9 bases map to TRBD1. Trimming removed 8 bases from V and 5 bases from J; junction bases left unmatched: 9. The V gene's germline CDR1 is MGHDK and CDR2 SYGVNS. This CDR3 has 14 amino acids.

The gene calls are TRBV7-2 and TRBJ2-1; 9 bases align to TRBD2. The germline gives CDR1 SGHTA, CDR2 FQGNSA. The junction had 3 bases not matched to a gene; V was cut back by 3 bases and J by 0 bases. This CDR3 spans 16 amino acids. The CDR3 spells CASSLLAGVSYNEQFF. The DNA of the CDR3 is TGTGCCAGCAGCTTGTTAGCGGGAGTCTCCTACAATGAGCAGTTCTTC. Full variable domain (rest looked up from reference TRBV7-2 and TRBJ2-1): GAGVSQSPSNKVTEKGKDVELRCDPISGHTALYWYRQSLGQGLEFLIYFQGNSAPDKSGLPSDRFSAERTGGSVSTLTIQRTQQEDSAVYLCASSLLAGVSYNEQFFGPGTRLTVL.

This clone has more than one count but fewer than ten. The rearrangement uses TRBV27 and TRBJ1-1; a possible D gene is TRBD1 (5 bases). The germline gives CDR1 MNHEY, CDR2 SMNVEV (reference sequence). V was shortened by 8 bases and J by 7 bases, with 17 bases between the two germline ends. The CDR3 has 13 amino acids. CDR3 nucleotide sequence: TGTGCCAGCTGCCAGGGCAGGGCCGGTGAAGCTTTCTTT. Encoded protein: CASCQGRAGEAFF.

The rearrangement joins TRBV29-1 to TRBJ2-1; 8 bases are shared with TRBD2. The germline gives CDR1 SQVTM, CDR2 ANQGSEA. Trimming cost V 3 bases and J 5 bases; bases outside gene matches: 3. The CDR3 has 13 residues. This chain's CDR3 is CSVDTGLDNEQFF. The DNA of the CDR3 is TGCAGCGTTGATACGGGACTAGACAATGAGCAGTTCTTC.

This clone has more than one count but fewer than ten. The V and J genes are TRBV2 and TRBJ1-4, with no clear D. From germline, CDR1 is SNHLY and CDR2 FYNNEI. Trimming stripped 2 bases from V and 8 bases from J, with 12 bases between. The CDR3 is 14 residues long. CDR3 loop: CASSERGFVEKLFF. CDR3 nucleotides: TGTGCCAGCAGTGAAAGAGGGTTTGTGGAAAAACTGTTTTTT.

J is TRBJ1-2 and V is TRBV28, with TRBD1 matching over 10 bases. Germline values: CDR1 MDHEN, CDR2 SYDVKM. The trim removed 6 bases at V and 5 bases at J, leaving 3 bases unmatched. The CDR3 sequence is 13 residues long. The CDR3 reads CASSKDRGYGYTF. The CDR3 bases are TGTGCCAGCAGCAAGGACAGGGGGTATGGCTACACCTTC.

The chain employs TRBV6-6 and TRBJ1-1; D uncertain. This CDR3 is 14 amino acids long. Trimming left V 0 bases short and J 3 bases short, with 8 bases between. Germline V CDR1 and CDR2: MNHNY, SVGAGI (reference sequence). The CDR3 sequence: CASSYSRTYTEAFF. The CDR3 coding sequence is TGTGCCAGCAGTTACTCTCGCACTTACACTGAAGCTTTCTTT.

Only a few counts were recorded for this clone. The rearrangement joins TRBV6-1 to TRBJ2-7, with D tentatively TRBD1 (5 bases). CDR1 is MNHNS, CDR2 SASEGT, per germline. Trimming removed 10 bases from V and 7 bases from J, with 14 bases in between. The CDR3 consists of 11 residues. The CDR3 spells CAIWTREEQYF. The CDR3 DNA follows: TGTGCCATCTGGACACGAGAGGAGCAGTACTTC.

The V gene is TRBV5-6, the J gene TRBJ1-5; unclear D gene. V dropped 5 bases and J dropped 6 bases, with 15 bases sitting between them. Germline V lookup: CDR1 SGHDT, CDR2 YYEEEE. The CDR3 is 14 amino acids. The CDR3: CASRRAGYSQPQHF. For the CDR3, the DNA is TGTGCCAGCAGACGGGCGGGGTACAGTCAGCCCCAGCATTTT.

The chain is built from TRBV27 and TRBJ1-6; D not resolved. The CDR3 consists of 16 residues. Trimming took off 6 bases at V and 0 bases at J, with 12 bases between the two ends. Germline CDR1 MNHEY, CDR2 SMNVEV (reference sequence). For the CDR3, the DNA is TGTGCCAGCAGCCGGGAGGTGAGCTCCTATAATTCACCCCTCCACTTT. It translates to CASSREVSSYNSPLHF.

The chain joins TRBV5-8 to TRBJ2-3; D possibly corresponds to TRBD1 (5 bases). Per germline, CDR1 SGHTS and CDR2 YDEGEE. This CDR3 is 15 amino acids long. V gave up 0 bases and J gave up 3 bases, with 11 bases separating them. CDR3 bases: TGTGCCAGCAGCTTGGCCAGGGTCGTGACAGATACGCAGTATTTT. Residues: CASSLARVVTDTQYF. The full variable domain, its missing parts supplied by reference TRBV5-8 and TRBJ2-3, is EAGVTQSPTHLIKTRGQQATLRCSPISGHTSVYWYQQALGLGLQFLLWYDEGEERNRGNFPPRFSGRQFPNYSSELNVNALELEDSALYLCASSLARVVTDTQYFGPGTRLTVL.

The gene calls are TRBV4-1 and TRBJ1-4; the D gene is possibly TRBD1 (5 bases). The length of the CDR3 is 16 residues. V was pared by 3 bases and J by 5 bases, with 16 bases between. Germline V gene lookup returns CDR1 MGHRA and CDR2 YSYEKL. CDR3 DNA: TGCGCCAGCAGCCAGATAGATTCAGGGCGGAATGAAAAACTGTTTTTT. Protein sequence: CASSQIDSGRNEKLFF.

The chain is built from TRBV7-9 and TRBJ2-6, with 15 bases lining up with TRBD2. The CDR3 is made up of 19 amino acids. After removal of 3 bases from V and 2 bases from J, the junction contained 5 bases not matched to a gene. Germline CDR1 SEHNR, CDR2 FQNEAQ (reference sequence). The CDR3 spells CASSFFGTSGRPGANVLTF. For the CDR3, the DNA is TGTGCCAGCAGCTTCTTTGGGACTAGCGGGAGGCCTGGGGCCAACGTCCTGACTTTC.

Worth noting for this clone: The junction departs from the called germline gene at one end, perhaps through a read error. At the DNA level, this CDR3 is encoded by other sequences in the same sample as well. The gene calls are TRBV13 and TRBJ2-7; 9 bases agree with TRBD2. This CDR3 region has 13 residues. Germline values: CDR1 PRHDT, CDR2 FYEKMQ (reference sequence). CDR3 sequence (DNA): TGCGCCAGCAGCTTACTAGCGGGCTACGAGCAGTACTTC. Translated: CASSLLAGYEQYF.